This T cell receptor beta chain comes out of a study of OX40 agonist ivuxolimab in advanced cancers. Findings and caveats of the study: Among T cells, CD8+ cells averaged more expanded clones than CD4+ cells. At 0.1 to 3.0 mg/kg, clonal expansion of CD4+ and CD8+ blood T cells had occurred by week 6.

At cycle 4 day 1, cycle 7 day 1, and baseline, blood was sampled. This CDR3 is 12 amino acids long. Trimming left V 4 bases short and J 1 base short, with 5 bases between. Germline V gene lookup returns CDR1 SGHVS and CDR2 FNYEAQ. Libraries were prepared by immunoSEQ multiplex PCR; TCRdb keeps only in-frame clonotypes and omits some of them. The sample carries some 44,000 clones, roughly 84% recorded once. On this clone: Its antigen is not identified.

The V gene is TRBV7-6, the J gene TRBJ2-7; no clear D gene. This clonotype originated in an adult with an advanced solid tumor such as melanoma, head and neck, liver or kidney cancer. The sequences come from CD4+ or CD8+ T cells sorted from blood, collected in a trial of the OX40 agonist ivuxolimab. CDR3 sequence: CASSSTSYEQYF. For the CDR3, the DNA is TGTGCCAGCAGCTCCACATCCTACGAGCAGTACTTC.